The T cell receptor beta chain described here comes from a study of T cells after yellow fever vaccination (dated by TCRdb to the late 2010s). Context from the whole study: Libraries from fractions with low cell numbers were prepared with the SMART-Seq v4 Ultra Low Input RNA kit. Bulk TCR alpha and beta repertoires were sequenced longitudinally to track T-cell clones before and after primary and booster YFV17D yellow fever vaccination. Two healthy male donors, one aged 18 to 30 and one aged 30 to 39 years, were included in the cohort. Blood samples were taken at several timepoints before and after primary and secondary immunization, and bulk PBMC replicates and cell subsets were isolated.

Synthesis of TCR cDNA relied on 5'RACE template switching, a step that introduced a universal primer site along with unique molecular identifiers. cDNA synthesis was primed from both the TCR alpha and TCR beta constant segments. Libraries were amplified in two PCR steps, with sample barcodes and sequencing adapters added in the second step. Sequencing of the libraries was done on either Illumina HiSeq 2500 (2x100 bp) or NovaSeq (2x150 bp). From the authors' description of their analysis: MIGEC handled demultiplexing of reads and collapsing into UMI consensus sequences, while MiXCR performed V(D)J alignment. Vaccine-responding clonotypes were defined with edgeR using replicate PBMC samples, requiring FDR below 0.01 and a log2 fold change above 5 up to day 15. CD4 or CD8 identity was assigned to each bulk clonotype according to whether the clonotype was present at higher abundance in the sequenced CD4 repertoire or the sequenced CD8 repertoire. In-frame beta chains were kept once TCRdb had trimmed the public reads at Q25 with fastp and called clones with MiXCR. A single entry per CDR3 protein holds the most common genes and DNA from its merged rows. TCRdb's processing, not the authors' own work, is the source of the V and J calls. The sample table holds under 600,000 distinct CDR3 sequences, of which about 14% were seen once. The leading ten clones occupy about 14% of the sample.

The junction shows trimming of 1 base on V and 3 bases on J, plus 12 bases between the germline ends. The germline V gene (reference sequence) sets CDR1 to DFQATT and CDR2 to SNEGSKA. The cysteine opens and the phenylalanine closes a CDR3 of 14 amino acids. The CDR3 DNA has 42 bases and is translated from base 1. This clonotype was observed a handful of times. Its antigen target is currently unknown. Base qualities are missing; no much larger clone stands one base away. This specimen's treatment or condition label, interpreted: live attenuated yellow fever vaccine strain. At each blood-draw timepoint, two biological replicates of bulk PBMCs were obtained. A standard Ficoll-Paque protocol was used to isolate PBMCs from peripheral blood. RNA was extracted with TriZol from bulk PBMCs, CD4 and CD8 fractions, and dextramer-positive and dextramer-negative fractions. Findings and caveats that apply to the study as a whole: Computational filtering was needed because FACS-sorted repertoires could contain abundant contaminating clonotypes from the bulk population. A small share of clonotypes was detected in both CD4 and CD8 compartments, with the overlap likely arising from convergent recombination. The secondary T-cell response was found to be weaker but faster than the primary response, with a peak reached on day 5 rather than on day 15. Because only a couple of donors were included in the study, the extent to which the findings can be generalized is limited. Most clones expanded after primary vaccination (about 95% of CD4 and 88% of CD8) were re-detected after the booster, suggesting that broad memory maintenance occurred.

This chain joins TRBV20-1 to TRBJ2-5; matching of 6 bases hints at TRBD2 as the D gene. Source: PBMCs, taken on the day of the yellow fever booster vaccination. The TCR comes from a man aged 30 to 45 who received the YFV17D yellow fever vaccine. Here is the DNA: TGCAGTGCTAGAGGGGAGGCAATGAAAGAGACCCAGTACTTC. It codes for CSARGEAMKETQYF.